A selection of T cell receptor beta chains follows, all from one sample in a study of T cell responses to AZD1222 COVID-19 vaccine. TCRdb keeps only in-frame clones here, not all; method: immunoSEQ multiplex PCR. The profile covers around 130,000 clones, with over 90% appearing a single time and roughly 6.6% taken by the ten largest. Sequencing used peripheral blood, obtained on day 0 of AZD1222 vaccination. These TCRs come from an adult in good health. The CDR3 runs from the conserved cysteine through the conserved F or W. A D gene is named only where the DNA matches it firmly. Not every row has a clone size; where given, it reads once, few, many or a size class.

.,TRBV7-2,TRBJ2-7,.,TGTGCCAGCAGCTTTGGACTGAAGTACGAGCAGTACTTC,CASSFGLKYEQYF
.,TRBV6-2/TRBV6-3,TRBJ2-2,TRBD2,TGTGCCAGCAGTAACGGGGCTAGCGGGCTTACCGGGGAGCTGTTTTTT,CASSNGASGLTGELFF
.,TRBV4-1,TRBJ2-7,TRBD2,TGCGCCAGCAGCCAAGTTTCGGGACTAGCGGGGTACGAGCAGTACTTC,CASSQVSGLAGYEQYF
.,TRBV2,TRBJ2-5,.,TGTGCCAGCACGGGGTACCAAGAGACCCAGTACTTC,CASTGYQETQYF
.,TRBV27,TRBJ1-1,TRBD1,TGTGCCAGCAGTGAGGGACAGGGAGCTTTCTTT,CASSEGQGAFF
.,TRBV6-5,TRBJ1-1,.,TGTGCCAGCAGTTCCCACGGTTGGGGTGGTCGCACTGAAGCTTTCTTT,CASSSHGWGGRTEAFF
.,TRBV30,TRBJ1-3,.,TGTGCCTGGAGTATAGGGACAACTGGAAACACCATATATTTT,CAWSIGTTGNTIYF
.,TRBV30,TRBJ2-5,TRBD2,TGTGCCTGGACGACTAGCGGGAGTGGGGAGACCCAGTACTTC,CAWTTSGSGETQYF
.,TRBV28,TRBJ2-7,.,TGTGCCAGCAGTTTGGCGGCGGGCGGGTCCTACGAGCAGTACTTC,CASSLAAGGSYEQYF
.,TRBV7-3,TRBJ2-2,TRBD2,TGTGCCAGCAGCCGTAAAATGGGGACTAGCGGAACGAACACCGGGGAGCTGTTTTTT,CASSRKMGTSGTNTGELFF
.,TRBV28,TRBJ2-1,TRBD2,TGTGCCAGCAGTTTAGTCGGGACTAGCGATGAGCAGTTCTTC,CASSLVGTSDEQFF
.,TRBV29-1,TRBJ1-4,.,TGCAGCGTTGGGAGGGAGGAAAAACTGTTTTTT,CSVGREEKLFF
few,TRBV28,TRBJ1-5,.,TGTGCCAGCAGCCCGCCGATTCAGCACAGCCCTAGCAATCAGCCCCAGCATTTT,CASSPPIQHSPSNQPQHF
.,TRBV5-1,TRBJ1-2,.,TGCGCCAGCATGGGAGGAGGGATAAACTATGGCTACACCTTC,CASMGGGINYGYTF
.,TRBV28,TRBJ2-1,.,TGTGCTAGCGTCCAACCCTCCTACAATGAGCAGTTCTTC,CASVQPSYNEQFF
.,TRBV6-5,TRBJ1-4,.,TGTGCCAGCAGTTACTCTGGGCTAATAAATGAAAAACTGTTTTTT,CASSYSGLINEKLFF
.,TRBV28,TRBJ2-7,TRBD1,TGTGCCAGCACCGAGGTCGGGACAGGGGGCTTCGAGCAGTACTTC,CASTEVGTGGFEQYF
.,TRBV19,TRBJ2-1,TRBD2,TGTGCCAGCCGCGGGCTAGCGGGACGTAATGAGCAGTTCTTC,CASRGLAGRNEQFF
.,TRBV30,TRBJ1-1,.,TGTGCCTGGAGTGACACCCGGGCAGGGCGAGCTTTCTTT,CAWSDTRAGRAFF
.,TRBV6-1,TRBJ2-1,.,TGTGCCAGCAGTGAAGCGGGGTATGAGCAGTTCTTC,CASSEAGYEQFF
.,TRBV27,TRBJ2-1,TRBD2,TGTGCCAGCAGTTCTACCTCACTAGCGGGAAGGGTCAATGAGCAGTTCTTC,CASSSTSLAGRVNEQFF
few,TRBV7-6,TRBJ2-7,.,TGTGCCAGCAGCCGCGGACCAGCCCCGAACGAGCAGTACTTC,CASSRGPAPNEQYF
.,TRBV18,TRBJ2-7,TRBD1,TGTGCCAGCTCACCGGGACAGGGAGTCTACGAGCAGTACTTC,CASSPGQGVYEQYF
.,TRBV10-3,TRBJ1-1,TRBD1,TGTGCCATCAGTGCTCCGGGACAGGGGAACACTGAAGCTTTCTTT,CAISAPGQGNTEAFF
.,TRBV24-1,TRBJ2-1,TRBD2,TGTGCCACCAGTGACCCCACTAGCGGCTCCTACAATGAGCAGTTCTTC,CATSDPTSGSYNEQFF